One sample yielded the 28 T cell receptor beta chains listed below, sequenced in a study of tumor-infiltrating lymphocytes in primary liver carcinoma. Without any cell sorting, roughly 18-31 mg of bulk tissue yielded co-extracted RNA and DNA. Making TCR beta cDNA involved approximately 510 ng total RNA and a constant-region primer. A slightly modified ARM-PCR protocol with three nested multiplex PCR rounds produced these TCR beta libraries. A C-beta reverse primer and TRBV1-TRBV30 forward primers served in each of the first two PCR rounds, at approximately 10 cycles apiece. TCRdb reprocessed the multiplex PCR reads via MiXCR and lists one record per CDR3 protein. The table lists fewer than 150,000 distinct CDR3 sequences, 55% to 65% of them singletons. Sequenced input: liver tumor tissue from sampling region 1. As to subset: tumor region T1, superior pole. The receptors here all came from an older woman with primary liver carcinoma and hepatitis B virus infection.

Turning to this clonotype: A much more abundant neighbour one base away suggests this may be a read error. The rearrangement joins TRBV29-1 to TRBJ2-7; the D gene is possibly TRBD2 (5 bases). This CDR3 comprises 12 residues. Germline assignment: CDR1 SQVTM and CDR2 ANQGSEA. V lost 4 bases and J lost 2, with 9 bases in between. The CDR3 loop is CSVVGGPYEQYF. The CDR3 coding sequence is TGCAGCGTTGTGGGCGGGCCCTACGAGCAGTACTTC.

With regard to this clonotype: With a much larger clone just one base away, this may be a read error. This chain links TRBV10-2 with TRBJ2-1; 8 bases align to TRBD2. Germline V lookup: CDR1 WSHSY, CDR2 SAAADI. The CDR3 has 16 residues. As DNA, the CDR3 is TGCGACAGCAGTGCCCCACTAGCGGCCTTCGACAATGAGCAGTTCTTC. This codes for CDSSAPLAAFDNEQFF.

This clonotype was seen repeatedly, ten times or more. This chain uses TRBV6-1 with TRBJ1-2, with D uncertain. V was cut by 1 base and J by 4 bases, with 7 bases left in between. The germline V gene has CDR1 MNHNS and CDR2 SASEGT. This CDR3 contains 13 residues. CDR3 region: CASSEGGSYGYTF. The CDR3 nucleotides read TGTGCCAGCAGTGAAGGCGGATCCTATGGCTACACCTTC.

With regard to this clonotype: The junction departs from the called germline gene at one end, perhaps through a read error. This rearrangement joins TRBV4-2 to TRBJ2-1, with TRBD2 matching 7 bases. The CDR3 is made up of 15 amino acids. Per germline, CDR1 LGHNA and CDR2 YNFKEQ. CDR3 residues: CTSSQDRTSRNEQFF. CDR3 DNA: TGTACCAGCAGCCAAGATAGGACTAGTCGCAATGAGCAGTTCTTC.

This clonotype has just a few counts. Possible read error: a much larger clone is one base away. V usage is TRBV29-1 and J usage is TRBJ2-5, with 11 bases identical to TRBD2. The CDR3 length is 15 residues. Germline V gene data show CDR1 as SQVTM and CDR2 as ANQGSEA. Trimming cost V 6 bases and J 4 bases; bases outside gene matches: 10. The DNA for the CDR3 is TGCAGCGTAAGCAAACTAGCGGGAGTTGGAGAGACCCAGTACTTC. As protein: CSVSKLAGVGETQYF.

This clonotype was seen many times. The chain joins TRBV11-3 to TRBJ2-7; D unclear. This CDR3 contains 15 residues. The germline CDR1 and CDR2 sequences are SGHNT and YENEEA. The ends were cut back, 5 bases at V and 3 bases at J, with 17 bases in the middle. Here the CDR3 reads CASSPRATPYYEQYF. Here the CDR3 DNA reads TGTGCCAGCAGCCCCCGGGCCACACCTTACTACGAGCAGTACTTC.

Worth noting for this clonotype: One end of the junction varies from germline; a read error may be responsible. The chain recombines TRBV6-1 with TRBJ1-4, with 7 nucleotides matching TRBD1. The length of the CDR3 is 16 residues. Germline V gene lookup returns CDR1 MNHNS and CDR2 SASEGT. The CDR3 nucleotides read TGTGTCAGCAGTGGGAACAGGGGCTCAACTAATGAAAAACTGTTTTTT. Protein product: CVSSGNRGSTNEKLFF.

The rearrangement joins TRBV18 to TRBJ1-5, with TRBD1 matching over 7 bases. Germline assignment: CDR1 KGHSH and CDR2 LQKENI. V lost 1 base to trimming and J lost 0 bases; unmatched junction nucleotides: 3. The length of the CDR3 is 16 residues. The CDR3 loop reads CASSPRQGNSNQPQHF. The DNA of the CDR3 is TGTGCCAGCTCACCACGACAGGGTAATAGCAATCAGCCCCAGCATTTT.

Concerning this clonotype: Being one base from a much bigger clone, this may be a read error. The J gene is TRBJ2-7, the V gene TRBV6-6; perhaps TRBD2 as D (6 bases). Germline CDR1 and CDR2: MNHNY and SVGAGI (reference sequence). The CDR3 runs to 15 residues. DNA for the CDR3: TGTGCCACCAGTTACTCGCGGGGCAATACCTACGAGCAGTACTTC. Translated, it gives CATSYSRGNTYEQYF.

In its sample, this clonotype was seen many times. This chain's CDR3 is CASSQNWGPYEQYF. CDR3 in DNA: TGCGCCAGCAGCCAAAATTGGGGGCCCTACGAGCAGTACTTC. J is TRBJ2-7 and V is TRBV4-1; TRBD1 might be the D (6 bases). The CDR3 has 14 amino acids. V was pared by 2 bases and J by 2 bases, with 10 bases between. The germline V gene has CDR1 MGHRA and CDR2 YSYEKL.

In regard to this clonotype: The junction shows a germline mismatch at one end, possibly a read error. The CDR3 protein is CASSSEAYRYEQHF. The CDR3 DNA reads as TGCGCCAGCAGCTCTGAGGCCTACCGCTACGAGCAGCACTTC. The chain uses TRBV5-1 and TRBJ2-7; D is undetermined. This CDR3 is 14 amino acids long. Germline V gene data show CDR1 as SGHRS and CDR2 as YFSETQ.

V usage is TRBV29-1 and J usage is TRBJ2-7; 12 bases map to TRBD2. Looked up from germline, CDR1 is SQVTM and CDR2 is ANQGSEA. This CDR3 contains 14 residues. Written as DNA, the CDR3 is TGCAGGGTTTCCCTAGGGACTAGCGGGTACGAGCAGTACTTC. This codes for CRVSLGTSGYEQYF.

This clonotype was recorded once. The chain recombines TRBV4-1 with TRBJ2-7; maybe TRBD1 (6 bases). The DNA end is more similar to TRBJ2-1, so the J call may be wrong. The length of the CDR3 is 13 residues. Per germline, CDR1 MGHRA and CDR2 YSYEKL. CDR3 sequence reads: CASSQQGEYEQFF. In DNA form, the CDR3 reads TGCGCCAGCAGTCAACAGGGAGAATACGAGCAGTTCTTC.

A word on this clonotype: A junction end diverges from the germline sequence, so it may reflect a read error. This sequence joins TRBV11-3 and TRBJ2-1, with TRBD1 as a possible D gene (5 bases). In germline, CDR1 is SGHNT, CDR2 YENEEA. The CDR3 runs 17 residues. The CDR3 DNA follows: TGTGCCAGTAGCTCAGGGTTCGGTGGGCTTTCCTACAATGAGCAGTTCTTC. This encodes CASSSGFGGLSYNEQFF.

With regard to this clonotype: A much larger clone differs by one base, so this may be a read error. This sequence joins TRBV29-1 and TRBJ1-1; a possible D gene is TRBD1 (6 bases). This CDR3 region has 14 residues. CDR1 is SQVTM and CDR2 is ANQGSEA in the germline V gene. In nucleotides, the CDR3 is TGCAGCGTTGAAGACTTAGGGGGTAGGACTGAAACTTTCTTT. Translated: CSVEDLGGRTETFF.

Note on this clonotype: The junction differs from germline at one of its ends, possibly a read error. The CDR3 region is CASSLLLQGYEQYF. CDR3 bases: TGCGCCAGCAGCTTGTTATTACAAGGCTACGAGCAATACTTC. V gene TRBV5-1 combines with J gene TRBJ2-7; unclear D gene. The V gene's germline CDR1 is SGHRS and CDR2 YFSETQ. The CDR3 has 14 residues.

This clonotype was seen many times. V is TRBV4-1 and J is TRBJ2-3, with TRBD2 matching over 11 bases. J was trimmed by 2 bases and V by 4 bases; bases with no gene match: 5. Germline V lookup: CDR1 MGHRA, CDR2 YSYEKL. The CDR3 totals 16 residues. The CDR3 region is CASSLGTSGYTDTQYF. CDR3 nucleotides: TGCGCCAGCAGCCTTGGGACTAGCGGATACACAGATACGCAGTATTTT.

To note about this clonotype: A read error may be the cause here, since a much bigger clone is one base away. This chain links TRBV29-1 with TRBJ2-7; D remains ambiguous. Germline assignment: CDR1 SQVTM and CDR2 ANQGSEA. The CDR3 covers 13 residues. Deletions cut 7 bases from V and 5 bases from J, with 18 bases between. CDR3 coding DNA: TGCAGCGCTCGGAAGGACCTGGCCGACGAGCAGTACTTC. Translation: CSARKDLADEQYF.

A word on this clonotype: A much larger clone is a single base away; this may be a read error. The chain couples TRBV28 to TRBJ2-1; TRBD2 matches at 9 bases. V lost 6 bases, J lost 4 bases, and 13 bases stayed unmatched. The germline CDR1 and CDR2 sequences are MDHEN and SYDVKM. The CDR3 extends over 17 amino acids. This CDR3 reads CASRFSGGRGLYNEQFF. CDR3 DNA sequence: TGTGCCAGCAGATTTAGCGGGGGCCGGGGGTTGTACAATGAGCAGTTCTTC.

Concerning this clonotype itself: A read error may explain this, as a much larger clone is one base away. This chain uses TRBV12-3 or TRBV12-4 with TRBJ2-3, with 7 bases that match TRBD2. The CDR3 runs 14 residues. For the CDR3, the DNA is TGTGCCGGCAGTCGGACTAGACCCGCAGATACGCAGTATTTT. Protein product: CAGSRTRPADTQYF.

Worth noting for this clonotype: One base away lies a much larger clone, so this may be a sequencing read error. The gene calls are TRBV6-1 and TRBJ2-7; TRBD1 might be the D (5 bases). Per germline, CDR1 MNHNS and CDR2 SASEGT. The CDR3 runs to 13 residues. CDR3 amino acids: CDSSVGDSYEQYF. DNA for the CDR3: TGTGACAGCAGCGTAGGGGACTCCTACGAGCAGTACTTC.

About this clonotype: A much larger clone sits a single nucleotide away, making a read error possible. The chain recombines TRBV28 with TRBJ1-6; D call uncertain. There are 13 residues in the CDR3. In germline, CDR1 is MDHEN, CDR2 SYDVKM. CDR3 DNA sequence: TGTACCAGCTTCTCGGGAGTGAATTCACCCCTCCACTTT. Translated: CTSFSGVNSPLHF.

The gene calls are TRBV11-2 and TRBJ1-5; D call uncertain. Trimming took 9 bases from V and 9 from J, leaving 18 bases between them. Germline CDR1 and CDR2: SGHAT and FQNNGV. The CDR3 runs 13 residues. CDR3 bases: TGTGCCAGTAACTCAGGACCGTTTTCGCCCCAGCATTTT. Translating gives CASNSGPFSPQHF.

As to this clonotype: A much larger clonotype is one base distant, so this may be a read error. This rearrangement joins TRBV5-1 to TRBJ2-3; TRBD1 or TRBD2 may be the D gene (6 bases each). CDR3 length: 16 amino acids. Germline assignment: CDR1 SGHRS and CDR2 YFSETQ. Trimming removed 0 bases at V and 2 bases at J, with 13 bases between. The CDR3 bases are TGCGCCAGCAGCTTGGGGGGACGGGGGCTCACAGATACGCAGTATTTT. It translates to CASSLGGRGLTDTQYF.

Of note for this clonotype: This may come from a read error, since a much larger clone is one base off. The rearrangement uses TRBV12-3 or TRBV12-4 and TRBJ1-1, with 8 bases that match TRBD1. CDR3 length equals 13 residues. J gave up 7 bases and V 6 bases, and 7 bases lay outside the gene matches. The CDR3 DNA reads TGTGCCAGCAGGGACAGGGAAAGCAGTGAAGCTTTCTTT. Translated: CASRDRESSEAFF.

In this sample, this clonotype turned up many times. V usage is TRBV6-6 and J usage is TRBJ1-2; TRBD1 is a possible D gene (5 bases). Germline V gene lookup returns CDR1 MNHNY and CDR2 SVGAGI (reference sequence). The V end was cut by 11 bases, the J end by 7 bases, with 23 bases between. The CDR3 has 14 amino acids. CDR3 coding DNA: TGTGCCTCGAAAGGGAGTAGACAGAGCCTTGGCTACACCTTC. As protein: CASKGSRQSLGYTF.

Worth noting for this clonotype: An end of the junction differs from the germline gene, which may be a read error. V and J are TRBV5-4 and TRBJ2-6; possibly TRBD1 for D (5 bases). The V gene's germline CDR1 is SGHNT and CDR2 YYREEE (reference sequence). The CDR3 consists of 16 residues. CDR3 sequence reads: CVSREGALSGANVLTF. The CDR3 DNA reads as TGTGTCAGCAGGGAAGGGGCTCTCTCTGGGGCCAACGTCCTGACTTTC.

On this clonotype: Relative to the germline gene, one junction end is altered; a read error may explain this. The chain carries TRBV11-1 and TRBJ2-7; 11 bases agree with TRBD2. Germline V gene sequence: CDR1 SGHAT, CDR2 FQDESV (reference sequence). This CDR3 region has 16 residues. In DNA form, the CDR3 reads TGTGCCAGTAGCTTCGTCTTGACTAGCGGGATCTACGAGCAGTACTTC. It translates to CASSFVLTSGIYEQYF. The complete variable domain, with remaining parts taken from reference TRBV11-1 and TRBJ2-7, reads EAEVAQSPRYKITEKSQAVAFWCDPISGHATLYWYRQILGQGPELLVQFQDESVVDDSQLPKDRFSAERLKGVDSTLKIQPAELGDSAMYLCASSFVLTSGIYEQYFGPGTRLTVT.